These T cell receptor beta chains were read from a single sample in a study of T cell changes during pregnancy in multiple sclerosis. TCRdb keeps only in-frame clones here, not all; method: immunoSEQ multiplex PCR. The sample has 40,000 or so clones; about 93% are singletons. The sample consisted of CD4+ T cells from peripheral blood mononuclear cells, taken in the third trimester of pregnancy. The receptors originated from a female donor with multiple sclerosis, enrolled in a pregnancy study. CDR3s include the opening cysteine and the closing phenylalanine or tryptophan. A D gene is named only where the DNA matches it firmly. Some rows mark clone size as missing; the rest say once, few, many or name a class of expanded clone.

d_gene: -
v_gene: TRBV7-3
j_gene: TRBJ2-1
abundance: -
CDR3nt: TGTGCCAGCAGCTCGGATGTCCGGGACAATGAGCAGTTCTTC
CDR3aa: CASSSDVRDNEQFF

d_gene: -
v_gene: TRBV5-1
j_gene: TRBJ2-3
abundance: once
CDR3nt: TGCGCCAGCAGCTTGACCGGCGGGAGCACAGATACGCAGTATTTT
CDR3aa: CASSLTGGSTDTQYF

d_gene: -
v_gene: TRBV21-1
j_gene: TRBJ2-7
abundance: -
CDR3nt: TGTGCCACCCCGCAGCCTAGATTGAGCGAGCAGTACTTC
CDR3aa: CATPQPRLSEQYF

d_gene: -
v_gene: TRBV5-1
j_gene: TRBJ2-7
abundance: -
CDR3nt: TGCGCCAGCAGATCGATAGCCGGCTCCTACGAGCAGTACTTC
CDR3aa: CASRSIAGSYEQYF

d_gene: -
v_gene: TRBV4-1
j_gene: TRBJ2-3
abundance: -
CDR3nt: TGCGCCAGCAGCCAAGAGGGGCGTACAGATACGCAGTATTTT
CDR3aa: CASSQEGRTDTQYF

d_gene: TRBD1
v_gene: TRBV29-1
j_gene: TRBJ2-7
abundance: -
CDR3nt: TGCAGCGCAACCATAGCCGGGACAGTTCTCTACGAGCAGTACTTC
CDR3aa: CSATIAGTVLYEQYF

d_gene: TRBD1
v_gene: TRBV19
j_gene: TRBJ1-5
abundance: -
CDR3nt: TGTGCCAGTACGAAACAGGGGGCAAGGCAGCCCCAGCATTTT
CDR3aa: CASTKQGARQPQHF

d_gene: -
v_gene: TRBV7-3
j_gene: TRBJ1-2
abundance: -
CDR3nt: TGTGCCAGCAGCTTATCAGGGGACGGCTACACCTTC
CDR3aa: CASSLSGDGYTF

d_gene: -
v_gene: TRBV19
j_gene: TRBJ1-2
abundance: -
CDR3nt: TGTGCCAGTAGTACCGGTCTTAACTATGGCTACACCTTC
CDR3aa: CASSTGLNYGYTF

d_gene: -
v_gene: TRBV7-9
j_gene: TRBJ1-2
abundance: -
CDR3nt: TGTGCCAGTACCCAGGGTACGACCTATGGCTACACCTTC
CDR3aa: CASTQGTTYGYTF

d_gene: -
v_gene: TRBV7-9
j_gene: TRBJ2-7
abundance: -
CDR3nt: TGTGCCAGCAGCGAATATCCAGGGCGAAGGGAGCAGTACTTC
CDR3aa: CASSEYPGRREQYF

d_gene: -
v_gene: TRBV29-1
j_gene: TRBJ2-3
abundance: -
CDR3nt: TGCAGCGTTGAAAGCCGGCTAGGAACAGATACGCAGTATTTT
CDR3aa: CSVESRLGTDTQYF

d_gene: -
v_gene: TRBV23-1
j_gene: TRBJ1-1
abundance: -
CDR3nt: TGCGCCAGCAGTCAAACAACCCAGGTGGGCACTGAAGCTTTCTTT
CDR3aa: CASSQTTQVGTEAFF

d_gene: TRBD1
v_gene: TRBV2
j_gene: TRBJ1-5
abundance: few
CDR3nt: TGTGCCAGCAGAGAGGGGACAGGGGGCCTACAGCCCCAGCATTTT
CDR3aa: CASREGTGGLQPQHF

d_gene: TRBD2
v_gene: TRBV28
j_gene: TRBJ2-7
abundance: -
CDR3nt: TGTGCCAGCAGTTTAGGGGCCGGACTAGCGGGAGCATACGAGCAGTACTTC
CDR3aa: CASSLGAGLAGAYEQYF

d_gene: -
v_gene: TRBV5-8
j_gene: TRBJ1-3
abundance: few
CDR3nt: TGTGCCAGCAGCCTAGTGTCTGGAAACACCATATATTTT
CDR3aa: CASSLVSGNTIYF

d_gene: TRBD2
v_gene: TRBV19
j_gene: TRBJ2-5
abundance: -
CDR3nt: TGTGCCAGTAGTATTGAACACCCTGGTAGCGGGGCAGAGACCCAGTACTTC
CDR3aa: CASSIEHPGSGAETQYF

d_gene: TRBD2
v_gene: TRBV14
j_gene: TRBJ2-5
abundance: -
CDR3nt: TGTGCCAGCAGCCACCCGGGACTAGCGGATCCCAGGGCCCAGTACTTC
CDR3aa: CASSHPGLADPRAQYF

d_gene: TRBD1
v_gene: TRBV5-4
j_gene: TRBJ1-1
abundance: -
CDR3nt: TGTGCCAGCAGCTTCCCTACAGGGGAGGACACTGAAGCTTTCTTT
CDR3aa: CASSFPTGEDTEAFF

d_gene: TRBD1
v_gene: TRBV28
j_gene: TRBJ1-5
abundance: -
CDR3nt: TGTGCCAGCAGCCTGGGCGGGACAGGTAGGCTCCGTCAGCCCCAGCATTTT
CDR3aa: CASSLGGTGRLRQPQHF

d_gene: TRBD2
v_gene: TRBV7-9
j_gene: TRBJ2-1
abundance: -
CDR3nt: TGTGCCAGCAGCTTACTCGGCGGGGGGGCCTCCAATGAGCAGTTCTTC
CDR3aa: CASSLLGGGASNEQFF

d_gene: TRBD2
v_gene: TRBV5-1
j_gene: TRBJ2-1
abundance: -
CDR3nt: TGCGCCAGCAGCGGATTAGCGGGAATGTTCAATGAGCAGTTCTTC
CDR3aa: CASSGLAGMFNEQFF